The clone carrying this T cell receptor beta chain was counted a few times. What it recognizes is unknown. These data originate in a study of CD8 T cells in ankylosing spondylitis. General study points: Apparently characteristic of ankylosing spondylitis blood was a TCR beta motif (about eight highly homologous variants). Reactive arthritis synovial fluid and blood were previously reported to contain some motif variants.

Each CDR3 protein is one row after TCRdb ran MiXCR on the 5' RACE reads. The repertoire holds about 500,000 distinct CDR3 sequences, with approximately 12% as singletons. The receptor was derived from a male donor with ankylosing spondylitis. The material sequenced was blood, either unsorted or a sorted T cell fraction (not recorded which).

The DNA of the CDR3 is TGTGCCACCAGTGATTTGTCTGGACGCGACGCGGATGAGCAGTTCTTC. This sequence encodes CATSDLSGRDADEQFF. The V and J genes are TRBV24-1 and TRBJ2-1; D uncertain. V was pared by 0 bases and J by 8 bases, with 16 bases between. Germline lookup yields CDR1 KGHDR and CDR2 SFDVKD. The CDR3 length is 16 residues.